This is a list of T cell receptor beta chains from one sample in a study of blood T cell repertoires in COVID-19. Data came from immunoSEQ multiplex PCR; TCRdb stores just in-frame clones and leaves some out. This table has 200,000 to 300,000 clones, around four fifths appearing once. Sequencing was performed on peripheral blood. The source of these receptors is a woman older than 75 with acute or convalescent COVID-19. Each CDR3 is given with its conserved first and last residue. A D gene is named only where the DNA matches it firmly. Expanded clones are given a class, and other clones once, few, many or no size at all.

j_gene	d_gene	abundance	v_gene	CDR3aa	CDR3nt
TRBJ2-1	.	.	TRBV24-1	CATDAGFWGEQFF	TGTGCCACCGACGCAGGGTTTTGGGGTGAGCAGTTCTTC
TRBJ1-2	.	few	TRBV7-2	CASSPRGGGGAGSGYTF	TGTGCCAGCAGCCCTCGGGGGGGAGGGGGTGCCGGTAGCGGCTACACCTTC
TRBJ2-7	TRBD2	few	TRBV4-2	CASSPTSGENYEQYF	TGTGCCAGCAGTCCAACTAGCGGGGAAAACTACGAGCAGTACTTC
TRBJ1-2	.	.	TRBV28	CASTEGGAGTAYGYTF	TGTGCCAGCACGGAAGGTGGAGCCGGAACGGCCTATGGCTACACCTTC
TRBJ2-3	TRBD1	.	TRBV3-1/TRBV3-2	CASSRKQGARTDTQYF	TGTGCCAGCAGCCGAAAACAGGGGGCGAGGACAGATACGCAGTATTTT
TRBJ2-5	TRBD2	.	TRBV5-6	CASSLAGGSLTQYF	TGTGCCAGCAGTCTAGCGGGGGGGTCTCTTACCCAGTACTTC
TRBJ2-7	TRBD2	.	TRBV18	CASSPTSGRAYEQYF	TGTGCCAGCTCACCGACTAGCGGGAGGGCCTACGAGCAGTACTTC
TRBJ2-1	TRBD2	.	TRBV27	CASSLRGTRVGGYNEQFF	TGTGCCAGCAGTCTTAGGGGGACTAGAGTCGGAGGGTACAATGAGCAGTTCTTC
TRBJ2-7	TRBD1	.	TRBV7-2	CASSRDRGTSYEQYF	TGTGCCAGCAGCCGGGACAGGGGAACTAGCTACGAGCAGTACTTC
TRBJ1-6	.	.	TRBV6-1	CASSDNTAYNSPLHF	TGTGCCAGCAGTGATAATACAGCTTATAATTCACCCCTCCACTTT
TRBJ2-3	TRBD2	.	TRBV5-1	CASSIGLLAGTDTQYF	TGCGCCAGCAGCATTGGATTGCTAGCGGGCACAGATACGCAGTATTTT
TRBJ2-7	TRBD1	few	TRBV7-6	CASSPPGQYYEQYF	TGTGCCAGCAGCCCTCCGGGACAGTACTACGAGCAGTACTTC
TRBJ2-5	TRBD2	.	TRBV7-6	CASSLETSGEATTRETQYF	TGTGCCAGCAGCTTAGAGACTAGCGGGGAGGCAACTACACGAGAGACCCAGTACTTC
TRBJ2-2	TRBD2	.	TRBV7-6	CASSLAGLAGGGELFF	TGTGCCAGCAGCTTAGCTGGGCTAGCGGGTGGCGGGGAGCTGTTTTTT
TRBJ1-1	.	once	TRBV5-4	CASSLGGGRNTEAFF	TGTGCCAGCAGCTTGGGGGGGGGCAGGAACACTGAAGCTTTCTTT
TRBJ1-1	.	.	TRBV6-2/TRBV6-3	CASSYSTSGPNTEAFF	TGTGCCAGCAGTTACTCGACATCAGGGCCCAACACTGAAGCTTTCTTT
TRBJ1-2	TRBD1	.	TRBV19	CASRRDRDHYGYTF	TGTGCCAGTCGCCGGGACAGGGATCACTATGGCTACACCTTC
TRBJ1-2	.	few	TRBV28	CASSLETDYGYTF	TGTGCCAGCAGTTTAGAGACAGATTATGGCTACACCTTC
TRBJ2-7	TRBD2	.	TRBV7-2	CASSLRASGPYEQYF	TGTGCCAGCAGCTTACGGGCTAGCGGTCCCTACGAGCAGTACTTC
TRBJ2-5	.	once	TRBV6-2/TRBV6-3	CASSYSYSTSQETQYF	TGTGCCAGCAGTTACTCGTACTCCACGTCCCAAGAGACCCAGTACTTC
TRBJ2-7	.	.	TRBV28	CASSLSPAEGEQYF	TGTGCCAGCAGTTTGTCCCCGGCGGAGGGCGAGCAGTACTTC
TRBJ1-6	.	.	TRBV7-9	CASSFQTPYNSPLHF	TGTGCCAGCAGCTTCCAAACACCCTATAATTCACCCCTCCACTTT
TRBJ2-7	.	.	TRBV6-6	CASSPAYEQYF	TGTGCCAGCAGTCCAGCCTACGAGCAGTACTTC
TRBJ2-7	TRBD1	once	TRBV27	CASTRTGGVYEQYF	TGTGCCAGCACCCGGACAGGGGGCGTCTACGAGCAGTACTTC
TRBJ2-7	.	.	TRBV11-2	CASSFAREQYF	TGTGCCAGCAGCTTCGCGAGAGAGCAGTACTTC
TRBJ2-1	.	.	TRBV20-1	CSAHTPNEQFF	TGCAGTGCCCACACCCCCAATGAGCAGTTCTTC
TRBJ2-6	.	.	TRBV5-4	CASSLDGRGAAGANVLTF	TGTGCCAGCAGCTTGGATGGTCGGGGGGCGGCCGGGGCCAACGTCCTGACTTTC
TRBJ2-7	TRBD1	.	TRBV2	CASSNIGGSREQYF	TGTGCCAGCAGCAATATAGGGGGCTCCCGGGAGCAGTACTTC
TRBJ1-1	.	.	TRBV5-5	CASSHLGTEAFF	TGTGCCAGCAGCCACCTAGGCACTGAAGCTTTCTTT
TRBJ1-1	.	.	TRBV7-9	CASSPQAMNTEAFF	TGTGCCAGCAGCCCCCAAGCGATGAACACTGAAGCTTTCTTT
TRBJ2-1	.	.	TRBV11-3	CASSSTYNEQFF	TGTGCCAGCAGCTCCACCTACAATGAGCAGTTCTTC
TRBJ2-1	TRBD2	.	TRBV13	CASSLSGGGAYNEQFF	TGTGCCAGCAGCTTATCGGGCGGGGGGGCCTACAATGAGCAGTTCTTC
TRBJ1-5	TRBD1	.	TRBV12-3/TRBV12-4	CASSRTGEQPQHF	TGTGCCAGCAGTCGGACAGGGGAACAGCCCCAGCATTTT
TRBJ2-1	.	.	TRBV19	CASSMRLSNSYNEQFF	TGTGCCAGTAGTATGAGGCTCTCGAACTCCTACAATGAGCAGTTCTTC
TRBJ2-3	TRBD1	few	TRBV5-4	CASSLGGQGAADTQYF	TGTGCCAGCAGCTTGGGAGGACAGGGTGCCGCAGATACGCAGTATTTT
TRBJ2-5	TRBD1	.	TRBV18	CASSYRGAGETQYF	TGTGCCAGCTCTTACAGGGGCGCCGGGGAGACCCAGTACTTC
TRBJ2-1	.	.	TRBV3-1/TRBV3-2	CASSQAYEQFF	TGTGCCAGCAGCCAAGCTTATGAGCAGTTCTTC
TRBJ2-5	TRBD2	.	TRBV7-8	CASSPGVRTSGRQRETQYF	TGTGCCAGCAGCCCGGGGGTCCGGACTAGCGGGAGACAGAGGGAGACCCAGTACTTC
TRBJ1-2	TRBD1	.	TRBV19	CASRRGQGWNYGYTF	TGTGCCAGTAGACGCGGACAGGGCTGGAACTATGGCTACACCTTC
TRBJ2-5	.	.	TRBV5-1	CASSLEGQGETQYF	TGCGCCAGCAGCTTGGAAGGGCAGGGGGAGACCCAGTACTTC
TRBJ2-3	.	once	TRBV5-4	CASSRSPDTQYF	TGTGCCAGCAGCCGTAGCCCAGATACGCAGTATTTT
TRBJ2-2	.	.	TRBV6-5	CASLRAVGAGELFF	TGTGCCAGCCTCCGGGCGGTCGGGGCCGGGGAGCTGTTTTTT
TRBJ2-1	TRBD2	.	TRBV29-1	CSVERAGGFFDYNEQFF	TGCAGCGTTGAACGTGCGGGAGGGTTCTTTGACTACAATGAGCAGTTCTTC
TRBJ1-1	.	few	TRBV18	CASSPSSELEAFF	TGTGCCAGCTCACCATCGTCGGAGCTTGAAGCTTTCTTT
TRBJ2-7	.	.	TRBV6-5	CASSSGTYEQYF	TGTGCCAGCAGTTCCGGGACCTACGAGCAGTACTTC
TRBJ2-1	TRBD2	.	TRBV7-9	CASSITSGSTYNEQFF	TGTGCCAGCAGCATAACTAGCGGGAGTACCTACAATGAGCAGTTCTTC
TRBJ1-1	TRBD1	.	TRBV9	CASSGGQGREAFF	TGTGCCAGCAGCGGGGGACAGGGGCGCGAAGCTTTCTTT
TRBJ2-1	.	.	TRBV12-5	CASGLSGTTQFF	TGTGCTAGTGGTTTGAGCGGCACAACGCAGTTCTTC
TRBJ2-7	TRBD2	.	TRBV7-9	CASHPSGTPGYEQYF	TGTGCCAGCCACCCGAGCGGGACTCCAGGCTACGAGCAGTACTTC
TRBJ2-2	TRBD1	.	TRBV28	CASRMTGGSAGELFF	TGTGCCAGCAGAATGACAGGGGGTAGCGCCGGGGAGCTGTTTTTT
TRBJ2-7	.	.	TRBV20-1	CSASARQLGSYEQYF	TGCAGTGCTAGTGCCAGACAGTTGGGCTCTTACGAGCAGTACTTC